These 18 T cell receptor beta chains share one sample of origin, sequenced in a study of blood T cell repertoires in COVID-19. Data came from immunoSEQ multiplex PCR; TCRdb stores just in-frame clones and leaves some out. The table includes roughly 290,000 clones, about nine tenths detected once. Sequencing was done on a sample of peripheral blood. The source is a woman aged 60 to 75 with acute or convalescent COVID-19.

This clone turned up a few times. This rearrangement joins TRBV11-2 to TRBJ1-2; D ambiguous. V was shortened by 5 bases and J by 6 bases, with 10 bases between the two germline ends. From germline, CDR1 is SGHAT and CDR2 FQNNGV. The CDR3 loop spans 12 amino acids. CDR3 sequence (DNA): TGTGCCAGCAGCGAATCCCCGGATGGCTACACCTTC. Protein: CASSESPDGYTF.

The chain recombines TRBV6-5 with TRBJ1-1; D is possibly TRBD1 (5 bases). Germline lookup yields CDR1 MNHEY and CDR2 SVGAGI. V lost 7 bases and J 1 base, leaving 13 bases between the germline ends. The CDR3 loop spans 14 amino acids. In DNA, the CDR3 is TGTGCCAGCAAATTAGGGGTTCGGAACACTGAAGCTTTCTTT. Its protein is CASKLGVRNTEAFF.

The rearrangement links TRBV9 to TRBJ1-2, with 8 positions matching TRBD1. CDR3 length: 13 residues. Per the germline V gene, CDR1 is SGDLS and CDR2 is YYNGEE. The V and J ends lost 2 bases and 5 bases, in that order; junction bases with no gene match: 2. CDR3 residues: CASSVQGAYGYTF. The CDR3 nucleotides read TGTGCCAGCAGCGTGCAGGGGGCGTATGGCTACACCTTC.

V is TRBV29-1 and J is TRBJ2-1; maybe TRBD2 (5 bases). Germline CDR1 SQVTM, CDR2 ANQGSEA. Trimming cost V 4 bases and J 6 bases, with 7 bases left between them. The CDR3 consists of 11 residues. CDR3 in DNA: TGCAGCGTTGGAGGAGGCAATGAGCAGTTCTTC. Amino acid sequence: CSVGGGNEQFF.

The rearrangement joins TRBV18 to TRBJ2-3; TRBD1 aligns across 7 bases. V gave up 3 bases and J gave up 0 bases; unmatched junction bases: 6. The CDR3 loop spans 16 amino acids. CDR1 is KGHSH, CDR2 LQKENI, per germline. The CDR3 DNA follows: TGTGCCAGCTCACCTTTACGGGACAGTAGCACAGATACGCAGTATTTT. Amino acids: CASSPLRDSSTDTQYF.

V and J are TRBV7-2 and TRBJ2-7; TRBD2 matches at 11 bases. The germline V gene encodes CDR1 SGHTA and CDR2 FQGNSA. Germline trimming cut 5 bases from V and 2 bases from J; bases unmatched to any gene: 8. The CDR3 length is 16 residues. The CDR3 DNA follows: TGTGCCAGCAGCCTACGGGCTAGCGGGGGGACCTACGAGCAGTACTTC. Encoded protein: CASSLRASGGTYEQYF.

The chain joins TRBV6-5 to TRBJ1-5; 7 positions match TRBD1. Germline lookup yields CDR1 MNHEY and CDR2 SVGAGI. This CDR3 has 14 amino acids. Losses at the gene ends were 6 bases for V and 3 bases for J; bases not matched to a gene: 5. The CDR3 nucleotides are TGTGCCAGCAGCCCCGGGACAGTCAATCAGCCCCAGCATTTT. Residues: CASSPGTVNQPQHF.

V usage is TRBV28 and J usage is TRBJ2-3, with TRBD2 matching 14 bases. With 4 bases clipped from V and 7 bases from J, the junction kept 7 bases outside the gene matches. Germline V gives CDR1 MDHEN, CDR2 SYDVKM. CDR3 size: 16 residues. CDR3 residues: CASSSMGLAGVNTQYF. In nucleotides, the CDR3 is TGTGCCAGCAGTTCAATGGGACTAGCGGGGGTCAATACGCAGTATTTT.

The chain has TRBV27 and TRBJ2-2; the match to TRBD1 covers 10 bases. With V trimmed by 6 bases and J by 4 bases, 11 bases remained unmatched. The CDR3 has 17 residues. The germline gives CDR1 MNHEY, CDR2 SMNVEV (reference sequence). The CDR3 protein is CASSTDRGRAVTGELFF. As DNA, the CDR3 is TGTGCCAGCAGCACCGACAGGGGGCGCGCGGTCACCGGGGAGCTGTTTTTT.

This chain joins TRBV23-1 and TRBJ2-7, with 8 bases lining up with TRBD1. TRBV23-1 is noted as an ORF with a role that remains uncertain. The V gene end was trimmed by 1 base and the J gene end by 7 bases; junction bases not matched to a gene: 9. The CDR3 is made up of 15 amino acids. CDR3 nucleotides: TGCGCCAGCAGTCAATTAGAGACAGGGGCTGGGGAGCAGTACTTC. It is translated as CASSQLETGAGEQYF.

This chain links TRBV11-2 with TRBJ1-3; D unclear. The CDR3 has 12 residues. Trimming cost V 5 bases and J 4 bases, with 6 bases left between them. Germline assignment: CDR1 SGHAT and CDR2 FQNNGV. CDR3 protein: CASSPQGNTIYF. Here the CDR3 DNA reads TGTGCCAGCAGCCCGCAGGGAAACACCATATATTTT.

The V and J genes are TRBV7-9 and TRBJ1-1; weak D call: TRBD1 (6 bases). The germline V gene has CDR1 SEHNR and CDR2 FQNEAQ (reference sequence). The CDR3 runs to 15 residues. The V gene lost 5 bases and the J gene lost 4 bases, with 17 bases spanning the gap. The CDR3: CASSLAGGLSTEAFF. CDR3 nucleotide sequence: TGTGCCAGCAGCCTTGCGGGGGGGCTGTCCACTGAAGCTTTCTTT.

The CDR3 protein is CASSLAKQGRNTGELFF. The CDR3 DNA is TGTGCCAGCAGCTTAGCGAAGCAGGGGAGGAACACCGGGGAGCTGTTTTTT. The V gene is TRBV7-2, the J gene TRBJ2-2; a weak D match, TRBD1 (6 bases). CDR3 length: 17 amino acids. Germline CDR1 and CDR2: SGHTA and FQGNSA. Trimming stripped 0 bases from V and 1 base from J, with 12 bases between.

V and J are TRBV7-8 and TRBJ1-2; D not certain. The CDR3 is 12 amino acids. Trimming removed 5 bases from V and 6 bases from J, with 10 bases in between. Germline V gene lookup returns CDR1 SGHVS and CDR2 FQNEAQ. The CDR3 region has the DNA TGTGCCAGCAGCCAAGACTTAGATGGCTACACCTTC. The encoded protein is CASSQDLDGYTF.

The rearrangement links TRBV6-2 or TRBV6-3 to TRBJ1-1; no reliable D call. V was pared by 6 bases and J by 2 bases, with 7 bases between. The V gene's germline CDR1 is MNHEY and CDR2 SVGEGT. The length of the CDR3 is 12 residues. CDR3 coding DNA: TGTGCCAGCAGCGGCAGAAACACTGAAGCTTTCTTT. Amino acid sequence: CASSGRNTEAFF.

The chain joins TRBV7-8 to TRBJ2-7; 7 bases align to TRBD1. V gave up 2 bases and J gave up 5 bases; unmatched junction bases: 6. Germline V gene data show CDR1 as SGHVS and CDR2 as FQNEAQ. The CDR3 extends over 14 amino acids. The CDR3 nucleotides read TGTGCCAGCAGCTTAACAGGGGATTCCCACGAGCAGTACTTC. Translation gives CASSLTGDSHEQYF. Full variable domain (rest looked up from reference TRBV7-8 and TRBJ2-7): GAGVSQSPRYKVAKRGQDVALRCDPISGHVSLFWYQQALGQGPEFLTYFQNEAQLDKSGLPSDRFFAERPEGSVSTLKIQRTQQEDSAVYLCASSLTGDSHEQYFGPGTRLTVT.

The chain uses TRBV6-5 and TRBJ2-7, with 11 nucleotides matching TRBD2. The CDR3 runs 15 residues. Losses at the gene ends were 6 bases for V and 3 bases for J; bases not matched to a gene: 7. Germline V lookup: CDR1 MNHEY, CDR2 SVGAGI. In DNA form, the CDR3 reads TGTGCCAGCAGGGCCTCTAGCGGGAGGAGCTACGAGCAGTACTTC. It codes for CASRASSGRSYEQYF.

This sequence joins TRBV28 and TRBJ2-1; perhaps TRBD1 as D (5 bases). The CDR3 covers 15 residues. The ends were cut back, 6 bases at V and 1 base at J, with 13 bases in the middle. The germline gives CDR1 MDHEN, CDR2 SYDVKM. The CDR3 region is CASRNLGVSYNEQFF. The CDR3 DNA follows: TGTGCCAGCAGAAATTTAGGGGTGTCCTACAATGAGCAGTTCTTC. The full variable domain, in which reference TRBV28 and TRBJ2-1 provide the parts outside the CDR3, is DVKVTQSSRYLVKRTGEKVFLECVQDMDHENMFWYRQDPGLGLRLIYFSYDVKMKEKGDIPEGYSVSREKKERFSLILESASTNQTSMYLCASRNLGVSYNEQFFGPGTRLTVL.